This T cell receptor beta chain comes out of a study of T cell responses to AZD1222 COVID-19 vaccine. On this clone: What it binds is not known.

V shed 4 bases, J shed 1 base, and the junction held 6 bases outside the gene matches. The germline V gene has CDR1 ENHRY and CDR2 SYGVKD. CDR3 length: 15 amino acids. The study, taken as a whole, reports: Two doses of AZD1222 preceded a rise in Spike-specific TCR breadth and depth. Unmutated variant regions are reportedly the target of nearly half of TCRs that are spike-specific. CD4 TCRs covered the whole spike, strongest at regions 160-218 and 743-854. Among the donors, most were white British and more were female, and clonal diversity was possibly underestimated.

Produced via immunoSEQ multiplex PCR; TCRdb's table is partial and in-frame only. Counted here are roughly 140,000 clones, just over 90% occurring once; the ten biggest clones make up around 3.7%. The chain has TRBV10-3 and TRBJ1-1; 7 bases agree with TRBD1. This sequence was found in an adult in good health. Here the sequenced sample was peripheral blood, taken on day 0 of AZD1222 vaccination. The CDR3 nucleotides read TGTGCCATCAGTGCGGGACAGAGATCGAACACTGAAGCTTTCTTT. Residues: CAISAGQRSNTEAFF.